The sequence of this T cell receptor beta chain was determined in a study of blood T cell repertoires in COVID-19. Overall study context: Some COVID-19 samples were acute and others convalescent; all came from the United States, Italy and Spain.

Authors' processing steps: Estimates of nucleated cell counts were drawn from the amplification of reference gene primers. Repertoires were generated with immunoSEQ multiplex PCR, while TCRdb's copy carries only in-frame clones and drops some. That table gives V, J and clone size, and the DNA gave D and trimming. There are some 450,000 clones in the sample; about 91% occur only once, and 10% to 15% lies in the top ten. Patients from Seattle were sampled longitudinally, starting during active infection. Trimming took off 11 bases at V and 0 bases at J, with 17 bases between the two ends. The CDR3 runs 15 residues. Germline CDR1 MRHNA, CDR2 SNTAGT.

The source is a woman in her forties or fifties with COVID-19, enrolled during active disease. The material sequenced was peripheral blood. The rearrangement uses TRBV6-4 and TRBJ1-3; a possible D gene is TRBD1 (6 bases). CDR3 DNA sequence: TGTGCCGGCAAAGACAGGACTGTCTCTGGAAACACCATATATTTT. This codes for CAGKDRTVSGNTIYF.